This T cell receptor (beta chain) was identified during a study of T cells in women clearing cervical HPV infection listed by TCRdb under 2018. Notes on the research overall: The cases were 25 women with histologically confirmed HPV16-related CIN3 or worse, and 2 of those women had invasive cancers. The controls were fewer than 30 women whose single incident HPV16 infection cleared within 12 months with no development of precancer or cancer. Blood from cases was drawn at the visit where the lesion was first identified, while blood from controls was drawn once the infection was no longer detected. For cases, a median interval of approximately 140 days, with an interquartile range of about 90 to 210 days, was observed between lesion detection and blood sampling. Since HLA typing was available for only a few women, HLA type could not be ruled out as a confounder. Nested within Costa Rica's Guanacaste HPV Natural History Study, an exploratory proof-of-principle case-control study compared TCR repertoires across cervical HPV16 outcomes. Cases were matched to controls by age within five years and by the year the sample was collected. A median age of nearly 35 years was observed in cases versus approximately 40 in controls, and no significant differences in baseline characteristics were found. The parent cohort enrolled some 10,000 women aged 18 or older in Guanacaste, Costa Rica, during about 1993 to 1994 and followed them for less than 9 years. Five blinded duplicates per group were added as quality controls, so that roughly 60 samples were obtained: 50 or so participants and 10 replicates.

On this clone itself: No cognate antigen has been identified for it. An end of the junction does not agree with germline; a read error may underlie this. The read stops 3 residues short of the end of the CDR3; the missing end is completed from the germline J gene.

The immunoSEQ assay used multiplex PCR to amplify TCR beta CDR3 regions from an average of approximately 1,100 ng of genomic DNA per sample. Primer bias was corrected in the assay by using a complete synthetic TCR repertoire to establish an amplification baseline. The amplicons were sequenced on the Illumina platform. Turning to the authors' computational methods: Sequences were error-corrected by clustering with frequency ratios and a modified nearest-neighbor algorithm, then analyzed in the immunoSEQ Analyzer with IMGT gene definitions. TCR richness and evenness were averaged over 20 rarefaction repeats at each rarefaction depth, excluding samples with fewer sequences than the depth. Relative abundances of V, D and J genes were compared between groups using Wilcoxon rank sum tests, with FDR correction applied. For the blinded duplicates, the intraclass correlation was roughly 96% for TCR richness and averaged about 81% across 70 or so gene segments. The clones in this table, taken by TCRdb from immuneACCESS, are in-frame only. Not every clone is retained; where verified, under half of the shortfall comes from an unresolved V gene, and the cause of the rest is unknown. V, J and clone size are taken as reported in that table, and D and trimming were inferred from the DNA itself. This sample's records show roughly 50,000 clones. About 40% of the sample comes from the top ten.

Broad study findings and their caveats: The cross-sectional design could not show whether associations preceded infection or resulted from it; effector/memory subsets and HPV-specific T cells were not isolated. TRBV6-7 relative abundance was lower in cases than in controls (roughly 0.12% versus 0.17%; Bonferroni P = 0.0008). Significantly higher TCR repertoire richness was observed in CIN3+ cases than in controls across sequencing depths, whereas no difference in evenness was found. T-cell numbers per sample were unknown, so richness differences could reflect varying T-cell content rather than repertoire biology. Random forest classifiers combining richness and V gene abundances distinguished cases from controls with an estimated AUC of roughly 0.8.

Every participant had a single incident cervical HPV16 infection, and prevalent HPV16 infections were excluded. Cervical HPV DNA was detected by MY09/MY11 PCR and genotyped by dot-blot hybridization. Around 16 mL of heparinized blood was centrifuged, after which the buffy coat was aliquoted, frozen at -30 degrees C, and then stored at -80 degrees C. QIAGEN kits were used to extract genomic DNA from the buffy coat specimens. In the germline V gene, CDR1 corresponds to KGHSH and CDR2 to LQKENI. Reading from cysteine to phenylalanine, the CDR3 counts 14 amino acids. Of the CDR3's DNA, 33 bases were read; they are in frame from base 1.

This chain is built from TRBV18 and TRBJ1-1; a tentative D call is TRBD1 (5 bases match). The material sequenced was blood buffy coat. This TCR was sampled from a woman between 18 and 70 years old with a cervical HPV16 infection that either progressed to CIN3+ or cleared (not recorded which). The covered CDR3 bases are TGTACCAGCTCACCCCGGACAAGGACGGAGACA. This codes for CTSSPRTRTET. The CDR3, in full, reads CTSSPRTRTETAFF.